The present T cell receptor (beta chain) was sequenced within a study of blood T cells in healthy people across ages. Broader study findings: Any changes in expanded clonotypes were possibly confounded, as donor CMV status remained unknown.

A word on this clonotype: Antigen unknown.

The sample, approximately 10 milliliters of peripheral blood, was drawn from each donor. This CDR3 comprises 15 residues. CDR1 MNHEY and CDR2 SVGAGI come from the germline V gene. V was pared by 5 bases and J by 7 bases, with 11 bases of the junction left unmatched. A second PCR, run for roughly 7 to 12 cycles, used a sample-barcoded 5' primer plus a J-beta primer mix. Sequencing of every sample gave 2.5 million or more CDR3-containing paired-end reads. TCRdb ran MiXCR on the 5' RACE reads and lists one entry per CDR3 protein. The sample holds roughly 560,000 distinct CDR3 sequences, less than 25% seen once. The same data also contributed to another study, on T cells of mothers and their children. According to that study: Persistent microchimeric T cell clones were sought, and none were detected.

The chain recombines TRBV6-5 with TRBJ1-5; 7 bases line up with TRBD1. The source is a boy younger than 18 in good health. Sequences were obtained from blood. The CDR3 protein is CASSTGTASGQPQHF. The CDR3 region has the DNA TGTGCCAGCAGTACTGGGACAGCCTCGGGGCAGCCCCAGCATTTT.